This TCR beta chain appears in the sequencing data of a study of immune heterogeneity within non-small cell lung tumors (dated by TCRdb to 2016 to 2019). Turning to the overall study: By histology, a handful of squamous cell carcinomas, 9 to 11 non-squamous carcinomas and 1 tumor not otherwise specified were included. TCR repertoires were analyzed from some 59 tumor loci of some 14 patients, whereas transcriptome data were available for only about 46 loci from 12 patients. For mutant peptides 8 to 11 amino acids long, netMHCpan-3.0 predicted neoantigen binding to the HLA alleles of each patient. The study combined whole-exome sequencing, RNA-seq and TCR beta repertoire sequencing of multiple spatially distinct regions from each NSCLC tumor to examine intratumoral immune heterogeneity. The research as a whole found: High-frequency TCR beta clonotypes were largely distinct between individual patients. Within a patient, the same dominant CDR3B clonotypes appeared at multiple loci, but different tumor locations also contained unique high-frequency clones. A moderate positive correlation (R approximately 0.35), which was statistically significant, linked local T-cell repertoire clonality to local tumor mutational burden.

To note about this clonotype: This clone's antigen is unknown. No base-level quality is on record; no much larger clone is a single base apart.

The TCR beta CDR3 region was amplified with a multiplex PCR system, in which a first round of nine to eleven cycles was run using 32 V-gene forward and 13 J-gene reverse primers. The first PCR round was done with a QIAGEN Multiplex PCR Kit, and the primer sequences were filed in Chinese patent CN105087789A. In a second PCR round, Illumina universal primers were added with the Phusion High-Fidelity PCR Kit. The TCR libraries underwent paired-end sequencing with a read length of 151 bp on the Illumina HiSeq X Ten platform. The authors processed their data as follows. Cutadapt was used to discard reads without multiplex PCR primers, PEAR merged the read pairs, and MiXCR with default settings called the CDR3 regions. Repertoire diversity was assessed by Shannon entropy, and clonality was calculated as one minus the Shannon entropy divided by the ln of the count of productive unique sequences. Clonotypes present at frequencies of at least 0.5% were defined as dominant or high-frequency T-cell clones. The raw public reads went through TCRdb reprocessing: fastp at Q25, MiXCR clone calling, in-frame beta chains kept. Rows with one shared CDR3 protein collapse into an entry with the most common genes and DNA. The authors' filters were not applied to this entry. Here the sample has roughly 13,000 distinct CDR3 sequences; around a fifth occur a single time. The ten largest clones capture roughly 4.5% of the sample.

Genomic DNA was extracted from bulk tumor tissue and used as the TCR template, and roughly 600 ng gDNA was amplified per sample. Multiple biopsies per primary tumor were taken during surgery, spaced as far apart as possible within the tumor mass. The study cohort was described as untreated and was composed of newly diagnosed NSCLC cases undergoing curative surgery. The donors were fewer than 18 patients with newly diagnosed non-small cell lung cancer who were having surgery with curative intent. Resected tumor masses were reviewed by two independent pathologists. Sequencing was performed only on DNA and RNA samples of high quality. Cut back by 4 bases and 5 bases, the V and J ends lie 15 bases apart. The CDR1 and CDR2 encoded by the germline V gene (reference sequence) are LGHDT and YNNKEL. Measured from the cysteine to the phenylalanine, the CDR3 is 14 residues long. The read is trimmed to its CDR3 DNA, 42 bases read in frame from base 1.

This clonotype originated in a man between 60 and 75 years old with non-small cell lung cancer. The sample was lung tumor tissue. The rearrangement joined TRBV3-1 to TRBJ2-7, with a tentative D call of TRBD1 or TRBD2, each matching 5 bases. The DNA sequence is TGTGCCAGCAGCCTTAGGGCAGGGAGAAACGAGCAGTACTTC. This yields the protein CASSLRAGRNEQYF.